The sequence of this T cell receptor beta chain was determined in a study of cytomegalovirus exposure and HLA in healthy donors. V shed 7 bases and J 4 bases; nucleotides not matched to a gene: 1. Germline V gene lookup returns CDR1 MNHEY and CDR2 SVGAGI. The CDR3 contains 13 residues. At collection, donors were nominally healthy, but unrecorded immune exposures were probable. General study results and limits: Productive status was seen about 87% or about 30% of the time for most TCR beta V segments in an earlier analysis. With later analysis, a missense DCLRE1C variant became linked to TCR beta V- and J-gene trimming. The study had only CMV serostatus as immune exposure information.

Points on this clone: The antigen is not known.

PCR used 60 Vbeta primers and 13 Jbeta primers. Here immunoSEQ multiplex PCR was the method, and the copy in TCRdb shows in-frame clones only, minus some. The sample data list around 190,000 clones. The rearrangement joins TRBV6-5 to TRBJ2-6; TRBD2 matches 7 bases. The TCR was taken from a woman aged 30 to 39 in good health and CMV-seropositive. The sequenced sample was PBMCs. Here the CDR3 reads CASKAGGANVLTF. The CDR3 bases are TGTGCCAGCAAAGCGGGAGGGGCCAACGTCCTGACTTTC.